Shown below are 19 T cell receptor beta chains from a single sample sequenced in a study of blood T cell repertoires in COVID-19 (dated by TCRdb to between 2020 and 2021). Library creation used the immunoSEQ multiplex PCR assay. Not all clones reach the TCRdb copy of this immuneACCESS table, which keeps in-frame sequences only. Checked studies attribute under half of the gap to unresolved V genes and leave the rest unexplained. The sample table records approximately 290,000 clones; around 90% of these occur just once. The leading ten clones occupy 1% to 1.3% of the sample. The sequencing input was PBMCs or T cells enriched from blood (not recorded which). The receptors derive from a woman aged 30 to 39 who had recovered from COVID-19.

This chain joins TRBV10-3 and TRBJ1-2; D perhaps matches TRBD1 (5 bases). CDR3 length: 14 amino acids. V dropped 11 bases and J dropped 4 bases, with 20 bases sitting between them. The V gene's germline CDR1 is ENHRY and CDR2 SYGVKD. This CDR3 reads CAAGGTTEGYGYTF. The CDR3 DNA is TGTGCCGCGGGGGGGACGACTGAAGGCTATGGCTACACCTTC.

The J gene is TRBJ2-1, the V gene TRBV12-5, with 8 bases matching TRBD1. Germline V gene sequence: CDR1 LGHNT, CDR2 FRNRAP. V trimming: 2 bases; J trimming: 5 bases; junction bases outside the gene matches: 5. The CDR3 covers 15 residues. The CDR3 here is CASGLQDREDNEQFF. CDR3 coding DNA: TGTGCTAGTGGTTTGCAGGACAGGGAGGACAATGAGCAGTTCTTC.

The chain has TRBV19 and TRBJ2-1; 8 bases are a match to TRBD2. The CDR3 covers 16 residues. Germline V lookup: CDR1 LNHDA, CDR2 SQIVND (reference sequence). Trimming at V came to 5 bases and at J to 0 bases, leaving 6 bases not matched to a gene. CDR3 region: CASSYAGGLSYNEQFF. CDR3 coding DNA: TGTGCCAGTAGTTATGCGGGAGGCCTCTCCTACAATGAGCAGTTCTTC.

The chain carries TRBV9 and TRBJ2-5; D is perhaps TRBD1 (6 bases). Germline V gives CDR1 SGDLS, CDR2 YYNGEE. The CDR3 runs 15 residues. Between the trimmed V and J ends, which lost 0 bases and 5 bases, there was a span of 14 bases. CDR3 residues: CASSVATGLKETQYF. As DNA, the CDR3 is TGTGCCAGCAGCGTAGCTACAGGGTTAAAGGAGACCCAGTACTTC.

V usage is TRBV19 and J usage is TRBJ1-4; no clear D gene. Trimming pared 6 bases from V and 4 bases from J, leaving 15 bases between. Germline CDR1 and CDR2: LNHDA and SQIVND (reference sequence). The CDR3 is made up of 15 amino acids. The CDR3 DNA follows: TGTGCCAGTAGATACCCGGGAGGGAGTAATGAAAAACTGTTTTTT. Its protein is CASRYPGGSNEKLFF.

The CDR3 loop is CASSSGTRSEQYF. DNA of the CDR3: TGTGCCAGCAGTTCCGGGACTAGGTCGGAGCAGTACTTC. The chain employs TRBV6-5 and TRBJ2-7; 8 nucleotides agree with TRBD2. This CDR3 spans 13 amino acids. The V and J ends lost 4 bases and 7 bases, in that order; junction bases with no gene match: 6. Germline values: CDR1 MNHEY, CDR2 SVGAGI.

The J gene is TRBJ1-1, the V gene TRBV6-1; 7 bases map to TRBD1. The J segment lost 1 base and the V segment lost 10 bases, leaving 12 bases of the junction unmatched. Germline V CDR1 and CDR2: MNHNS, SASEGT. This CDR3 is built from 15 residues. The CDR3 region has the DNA TGTGCCACCTACCTATTGGGACAGAAGAACACTGAAGCTTTCTTT. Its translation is CATYLLGQKNTEAFF.

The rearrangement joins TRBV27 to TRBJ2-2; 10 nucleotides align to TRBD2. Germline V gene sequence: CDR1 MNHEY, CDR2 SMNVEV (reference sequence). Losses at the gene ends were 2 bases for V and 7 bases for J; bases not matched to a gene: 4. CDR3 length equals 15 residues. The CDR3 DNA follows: TGTGCCAGCAGTTTACTAGCGGGAGCAATCGGGGAGCTGTTTTTT. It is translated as CASSLLAGAIGELFF.

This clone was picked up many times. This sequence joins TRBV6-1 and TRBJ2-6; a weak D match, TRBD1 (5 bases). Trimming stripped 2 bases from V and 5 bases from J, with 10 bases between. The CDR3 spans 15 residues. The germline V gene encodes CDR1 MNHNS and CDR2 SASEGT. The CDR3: CASSEFADRANVLTF. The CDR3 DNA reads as TGTGCCAGCAGTGAATTTGCGGACAGGGCCAACGTCCTGACTTTC.

CDR3 region: CASKIEQGSNQPQHF. The DNA for the CDR3 is TGTGCCAGCAAAATTGAACAGGGGAGCAATCAGCCCCAGCATTTT. The rearrangement joins TRBV2 to TRBJ1-5; 7 nucleotides agree with TRBD1. Germline lookup yields CDR1 SNHLY and CDR2 FYNNEI. This CDR3 comprises 15 residues. With 7 bases clipped from V and 1 base from J, the junction kept 7 bases outside the gene matches.

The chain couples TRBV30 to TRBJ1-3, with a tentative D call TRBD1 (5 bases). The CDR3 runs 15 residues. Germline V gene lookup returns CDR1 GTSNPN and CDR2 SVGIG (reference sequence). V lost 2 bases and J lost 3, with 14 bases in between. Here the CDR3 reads CAWSLGAGGGNTIYF. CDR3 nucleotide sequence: TGTGCCTGGAGTTTAGGGGCGGGAGGTGGAAACACCATATATTTT. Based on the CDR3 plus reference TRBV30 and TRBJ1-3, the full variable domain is SQTIHQWPATLVQPVGSPLSLECTVEGTSNPNLYWYRQAAGRGLQLLFYSVGIGQISSEVPQNLSASRPQDRQFILSSKKLLLSDSGFYLCAWSLGAGGGNTIYFGEGSWLTVV.

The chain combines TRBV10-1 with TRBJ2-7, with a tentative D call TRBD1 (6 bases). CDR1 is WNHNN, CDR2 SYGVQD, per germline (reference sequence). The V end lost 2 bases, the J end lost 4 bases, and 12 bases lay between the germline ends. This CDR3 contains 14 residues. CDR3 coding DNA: TGCGCCAGCAGTGAGAAACAGGGTCCGTACGAGCAGTACTTC. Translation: CASSEKQGPYEQYF.

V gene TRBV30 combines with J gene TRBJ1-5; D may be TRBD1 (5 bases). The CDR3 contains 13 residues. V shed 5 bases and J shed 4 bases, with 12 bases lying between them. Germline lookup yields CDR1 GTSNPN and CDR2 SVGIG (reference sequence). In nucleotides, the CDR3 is TGTGCCTGGCGAGGGCAGGGAAATCAGCCCCAGCATTTT. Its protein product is CAWRGQGNQPQHF.

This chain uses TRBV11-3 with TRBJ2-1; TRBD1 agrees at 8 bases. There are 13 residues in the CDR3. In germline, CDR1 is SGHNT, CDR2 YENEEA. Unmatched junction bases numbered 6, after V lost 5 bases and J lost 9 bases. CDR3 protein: CASSARQGSEQFF. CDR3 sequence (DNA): TGTGCCAGCAGCGCAAGACAGGGGTCTGAGCAGTTCTTC.

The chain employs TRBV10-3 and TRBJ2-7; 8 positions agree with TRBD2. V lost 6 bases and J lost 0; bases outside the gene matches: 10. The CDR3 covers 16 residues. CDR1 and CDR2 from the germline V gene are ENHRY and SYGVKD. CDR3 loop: CAISDPGTRASYEQYF. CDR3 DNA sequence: TGTGCCATCAGCGACCCCGGGACTAGGGCCTCCTACGAGCAGTACTTC.

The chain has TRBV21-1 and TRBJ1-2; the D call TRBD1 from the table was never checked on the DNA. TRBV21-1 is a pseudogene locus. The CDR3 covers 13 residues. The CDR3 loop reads CASTEDRGYGYTF. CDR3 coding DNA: TGTGCCAGCACCGAGGACAGGGGGTATGGCTACACCTTC.

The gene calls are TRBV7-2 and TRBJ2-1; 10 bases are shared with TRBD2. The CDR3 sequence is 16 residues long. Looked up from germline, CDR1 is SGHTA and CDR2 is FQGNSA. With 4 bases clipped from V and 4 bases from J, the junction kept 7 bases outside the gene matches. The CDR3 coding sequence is TGTGCCAGCAGCTCCCGGACTAGCGGACTTTACAATGAGCAGTTCTTC. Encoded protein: CASSSRTSGLYNEQFF. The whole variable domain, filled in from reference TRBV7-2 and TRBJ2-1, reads GAGVSQSPSNKVTEKGKDVELRCDPISGHTALYWYRQSLGQGLEFLIYFQGNSAPDKSGLPSDRFSAERTGGSVSTLTIQRTQQEDSAVYLCASSSRTSGLYNEQFFGPGTRLTVL.

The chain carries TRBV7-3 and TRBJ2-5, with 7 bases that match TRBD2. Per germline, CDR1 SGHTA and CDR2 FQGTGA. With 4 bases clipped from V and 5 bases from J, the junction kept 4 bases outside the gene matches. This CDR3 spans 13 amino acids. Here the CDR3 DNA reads TGTGCCAGCAGCTCGACTAGCTGGGAGACCCAGTACTTC. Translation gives CASSSTSWETQYF.

The CDR3 here is CASSGTGGTGELFF. CDR3 sequence (DNA): TGTGCCAGCAGTGGGACAGGGGGCACCGGGGAGCTGTTTTTT. The genes are TRBV28 and TRBJ2-2; 11 bases are shared with TRBD1. The CDR3 has 14 residues. With V trimmed by 5 bases and J by 4 bases, 0 bases remained unmatched. Germline lookup yields CDR1 MDHEN and CDR2 SYDVKM.